The 24 T cell receptor beta chains reported below all come from one sample, sequenced in a study of blood T cell repertoires in COVID-19. This table comes from immunoSEQ multiplex PCR, and its TCRdb copy is limited to in-frame clones, with some not included. The sample has 100,000 to 120,000 clones, about 85% seen once. Sequencing was carried out using peripheral blood. Receptors originate from a man aged 45-65 years with acute or convalescent COVID-19.

The V gene is TRBV5-5, the J gene TRBJ2-3, with TRBD2 identical over 9 bases. Germline CDR1 is SGHKS and CDR2 is YYEKEE (reference sequence). This CDR3 has 16 residues. The ends lost 1 base at V and 4 bases at J; junction bases unmatched: 7. The CDR3, as DNA: TGTGCCAGCAGCTTGTTGGCGGGGGGGTCTCCAGATACGCAGTATTTT. This translates into CASSLLAGGSPDTQYF. The whole variable domain, filled in from reference TRBV5-5 and TRBJ2-3, reads DAGVTQSPTHLIKTRGQQVTLRCSPISGHKSVSWYQQVLGQGPQFIFQYYEKEERGRGNFPDRFSARQFPNYSSELNVNALLLGDSALYLCASSLLAGGSPDTQYFGPGTRLTVL.

The sample holds one count of this clone. The V and J genes are TRBV7-2 and TRBJ1-2; 7 bases agree with TRBD1. Germline loops: CDR1 SGHTA, CDR2 FQGNSA. V was clipped by 5 bases and J by 9 bases; unmatched bases: 9. The CDR3 consists of 13 residues. This CDR3 reads CASSQGTVQRYTF. The CDR3 DNA follows: TGTGCCAGCAGCCAAGGGACAGTGCAACGCTACACCTTC.

CDR3 amino acids: CASSRGTGVSEKLFF. In DNA form, the CDR3 reads TGTGCCAGCAGCAGAGGGACAGGGGTTTCTGAAAAACTGTTTTTT. V usage is TRBV5-6 and J usage is TRBJ1-4, with TRBD1 matching over 10 bases. The CDR3 has 15 amino acids. The ends lost 4 bases at V and 7 bases at J; junction bases unmatched: 7. Germline CDR1 and CDR2: SGHDT and YYEEEE.

The chain couples TRBV6-5 to TRBJ1-5, with D hard to call. The V and J ends lost 5 bases and 0 bases respectively, with 5 bases between them. Germline lookup yields CDR1 MNHEY and CDR2 SVGAGI. This CDR3 comprises 13 residues. CDR3 nucleotides: TGTGCCAGCAGTAAATATAGCAATCAGCCCCAGCATTTT. It encodes CASSKYSNQPQHF.

The chain couples TRBV5-1 to TRBJ2-3, with unresolved D. This CDR3 is 12 amino acids long. Trimming cost V 3 bases and J 6 bases, with 8 bases left between them. In germline, CDR1 is SGHRS, CDR2 YFSETQ. The CDR3 protein is CASSSTMDTQYF. The CDR3 DNA is TGCGCCAGCAGCTCCACAATGGATACGCAGTATTTT.

The V and J genes are TRBV19 and TRBJ1-3, with a possible D match to TRBD1 (6 bases). V was clipped by 9 bases and J by 0 bases, with 9 bases between them. CDR3 size: 13 residues. Germline V CDR1 and CDR2: LNHDA, SQIVND (reference sequence). The CDR3 DNA reads as TGTGCCAGCAGGACAGCCTCTGGAAACACCATATATTTT. The encoded protein is CASRTASGNTIYF.

The rearrangement links TRBV18 to TRBJ2-3; no clear D. There are 11 residues in the CDR3. V lost 6 bases to trimming and J lost 2 bases, with 3 bases between them. Germline lookup yields CDR1 KGHSH and CDR2 LQKENI. CDR3 sequence reads: CASSITDTQYF. The CDR3 nucleotides read TGTGCCAGCTCCATCACAGATACGCAGTATTTT.

The chain links TRBV5-1 to TRBJ2-5; 8 nucleotides line up with TRBD2. The CDR3 runs to 15 residues. The ends lost 3 bases at V and 5 bases at J; junction bases unmatched: 9. Germline V lookup: CDR1 SGHRS, CDR2 YFSETQ. The CDR3 nucleotides are TGCGCCAGCAGCTCCCTCGGGGGGGCTGGGGAGACCCAGTACTTC. It translates to CASSSLGGAGETQYF.

This chain joins TRBV11-2 and TRBJ2-1; tentative D call: TRBD1 (6 bases). This CDR3 is built from 18 residues. Germline loops: CDR1 SGHAT, CDR2 FQNNGV. The V end lost 2 bases, the J end lost 7 bases, and 24 bases lay between the germline ends. CDR3 bases: TGTGCCAGCAGCTTAACGTCGTCAGGGGAGATTTCCCTGAATGAGCAGTTCTTC. It specifies CASSLTSSGEISLNEQFF.

V and J are TRBV19 and TRBJ1-2; TRBD1 might be the D (6 bases). Germline CDR1 reads LNHDA; CDR2 reads SQIVND (reference sequence). This CDR3 spans 15 amino acids. V was shortened by 7 bases and J by 0 bases, with 15 bases between the two germline ends. The CDR3 DNA reads as TGTGCCAGTACAGCGGACAGACGAGCTAACTATGGCTACACCTTC. Its protein product is CASTADRRANYGYTF.

J is TRBJ2-3 and V is TRBV24-1; 8 bases line up with TRBD2. V lost 3 bases to trimming and J lost 4 bases; unmatched junction nucleotides: 8. CDR1 KGHDR and CDR2 SFDVKD come from the germline V gene. The CDR3 sequence is 16 residues long. This CDR3 is CATSDPAGGGADTQYF. The CDR3 nucleotides are TGTGCCACCAGTGATCCTGCGGGGGGTGGGGCAGATACGCAGTATTTT.

The chain links TRBV5-3 to TRBJ1-3; TRBD1 matches 7 bases. TRBV5-3 is flagged as an ORF with uncertain function. V trimming: 4 bases; J trimming: 0 bases; junction bases outside the gene matches: 10. This CDR3 is built from 17 residues. Here the CDR3 DNA reads TGTGCCAGAAGCCACACAACACCAGGGGGCTCTGGAAACACCATATATTTT. Encoded protein: CARSHTTPGGSGNTIYF.

The chain carries TRBV28 and TRBJ2-1; 11 bases line up with TRBD2. The CDR3 has 16 amino acids. The J segment lost 3 bases and the V segment lost 6 bases, leaving 7 bases of the junction unmatched. Germline CDR1 reads MDHEN; CDR2 reads SYDVKM. The CDR3 sequence is CASSSSTSGGYNEQFF. CDR3 nucleotide sequence: TGTGCCAGCAGCTCCAGCACTAGCGGGGGCTACAATGAGCAGTTCTTC.

The chain uses TRBV19 and TRBJ1-2; 8 nucleotides align to TRBD1. The CDR3 has 14 amino acids. Germline V gene lookup returns CDR1 LNHDA and CDR2 SQIVND (reference sequence). V gave up 5 bases and J gave up 4 bases; unmatched junction bases: 6. The DNA for the CDR3 is TGTGCCAGTAGTCAACAGACAGGGGTCTATGGCTACACCTTC. It yields the protein CASSQQTGVYGYTF.

V gene TRBV7-8 combines with J gene TRBJ2-7; TRBD1 is a possible D gene (5 bases). In germline, CDR1 is SGHVS, CDR2 FQNEAQ. CDR3 length: 13 residues. V was trimmed by 5 bases and J by 4 bases, leaving 12 bases between them. The CDR3, as DNA: TGTGCCAGCAGCGCCCGGACAAGATACGAGCAGTACGTC. It is translated as CASSARTRYEQYV.

This clone was detected once. The chain has TRBV12-3 or TRBV12-4 and TRBJ2-7; a possible D gene is TRBD1 (5 bases). V lost 3 bases and J lost 9, with 15 bases in between. The CDR3 consists of 13 residues. The CDR3 reads CASSLNRSRGQYF. The CDR3 coding sequence is TGTGCCAGCAGTTTGAACAGGAGTAGGGGGCAGTACTTC.

Only a few counts were recorded for this clone. This specimen includes other DNA sequences encoding the same CDR3. This chain links TRBV6-5 with TRBJ1-6; TRBD1 matches 10 bases. The CDR3 totals 14 residues. Germline values: CDR1 MNHEY, CDR2 SVGAGI. With V trimmed by 6 bases and J by 7 bases, 3 bases remained unmatched. This CDR3 is CASSRDRGNSPLHF. The CDR3 bases are TGTGCCAGCAGCCGGGACAGGGGCAATTCACCCCTCCACTTT.

The gene calls are TRBV5-1 and TRBJ1-4, with D perhaps matching TRBD1 (5 bases). The CDR3 spans 14 residues. Germline V lookup: CDR1 SGHRS, CDR2 YFSETQ. Trimming stripped 3 bases from V and 8 bases from J, with 14 bases between. The CDR3 coding sequence is TGCGCCAGCAGCTCTAGGGGCAATGAGGAAAAACTGTTTTTT. Its translation: CASSSRGNEEKLFF.

V gene TRBV5-1 combines with J gene TRBJ2-5; 8 positions agree with TRBD1. The CDR3 is made up of 16 amino acids. With V trimmed by 3 bases and J by 3 bases, 10 bases remained unmatched. The germline CDR1 and CDR2 sequences are SGHRS and YFSETQ. Here the CDR3 DNA reads TGCGCCAGCAGCTCGGAAACAGGGGGATTTGAAGAGACCCAGTACTTC. This gives the protein CASSSETGGFEETQYF.

DNA of the CDR3: TGTGCCAGCAGTTACAGGGTTTGGGATGAAAAACTGTTTTTT. Its translation is CASSYRVWDEKLFF. The J gene is TRBJ1-4, the V gene TRBV28; D perhaps matches TRBD1 (6 bases). In germline, CDR1 is MDHEN, CDR2 SYDVKM. V was shortened by 4 bases and J by 6 bases, with 12 bases between the two germline ends. The CDR3 is made up of 14 amino acids.

The V call is TRBV5-1, the J call TRBJ1-2; 7 nucleotides line up with TRBD1. There are 14 residues in the CDR3. The germline V gene has CDR1 SGHRS and CDR2 YFSETQ. V shed 0 bases, J shed 12 bases, and the junction held 11 bases outside the gene matches. The chain's CDR3 is CASSLGDGAQGNTF. DNA of the CDR3: TGCGCCAGCAGCTTGGGGGACGGCGCACAGGGGAACACCTTC.

V is TRBV3-1 (or the pseudogene TRBV3-2) and J is TRBJ1-6; 7 nucleotides agree with TRBD1. The J segment lost 8 bases and the V segment lost 3 bases, leaving 10 bases of the junction unmatched. This CDR3 comprises 16 residues. Per germline, CDR1 LGHDT and CDR2 YNNKEL (reference sequence). The CDR3 sequence: CASSHEPGTVHSPLHF. CDR3 nucleotide sequence: TGTGCCAGCAGCCACGAACCCGGGACAGTTCATTCACCCCTCCACTTT.

The chain joins TRBV7-9 to TRBJ1-2; perhaps TRBD1 as D (6 bases). The CDR3 totals 17 residues. V lost 4 bases, J lost 7 bases, and 25 bases lay in between. Germline values: CDR1 SEHNR, CDR2 FQNEAQ (reference sequence). CDR3 sequence: CASSSWDGPGGGGGYTF. In DNA, the CDR3 is TGTGCCAGCAGCTCGTGGGACGGACCGGGGGGCGGAGGTGGCTACACCTTC.

The chain has TRBV5-1 and TRBJ2-7, with 7 nucleotides matching TRBD2. The trim removed 3 bases at V and 12 bases at J, leaving 9 bases unmatched. The CDR3 covers 12 residues. Germline values: CDR1 SGHRS, CDR2 YFSETQ. CDR3 loop: CASSWDQGGWYF. The DNA of the CDR3 is TGCGCCAGCAGCTGGGATCAGGGAGGGTGGTACTTC. The full variable domain, rest sourced from reference TRBV5-1 and TRBJ2-7, is KAGVTQTPRYLIKTRGQQVTLSCSPISGHRSVSWYQQTPGQGLQFLFEYFSETQRNKGNFPGRFSGRQFSNSRSEMNVSTLELGDSALYLCASSWDQGGWYFGPGTRLTVT.